The rows below give T cell receptor beta chains drawn from one sample of a study of shared clonotypes between healthy human individuals. This table comes from immunoSEQ multiplex PCR, and its TCRdb copy is limited to in-frame clones, with some not included. The sample lists some 92,000 clones; more than 45% were seen once. The material sequenced was PBMCs. The receptors here all came from a middle-aged woman in good health. Some clones in this sample may be carry-over from other donors' samples. The CDR3 runs from the conserved cysteine through the conserved F or W. Each record gives: V gene, clone size, J gene, D gene, CDR3 DNA, CDR3 protein. D genes are given only for firm matches. The listing skips clone size in some rows; elsewhere it reads once, few, many or a size class.

TRBV6-5,NA,TRBJ2-7,TRBD2,TGTGCCAGCAGGAGACTAGCGGGAACGGGCGAGCAGTACTTC,CASRRLAGTGEQYF
TRBV5-1,many,TRBJ2-6,NA,TGCGCCAGCAGCTTCAATCCCCAGGGATCTGGGGCCAACGTCCTGACTTTC,CASSFNPQGSGANVLTF
TRBV7-8,few,TRBJ2-7,TRBD1,TGTGCCAGCAGCTTAACTCGGGGGACAGGGGAGCAGTACTTC,CASSLTRGTGEQYF
TRBV4-1,NA,TRBJ2-7,NA,TGTGCCAGCAGTTTCCTCCGCTACTCACCCTACGAGCAGTACTTC,CASSFLRYSPYEQYF
TRBV7-9,NA,TRBJ2-7,TRBD2,TGTGCCACCCGGGAGGGAGGCGAGCAGTACTTC,CATREGGEQYF
TRBV30,NA,TRBJ1-1,NA,TGTGCCTGGAGGTTCCTCCAGGGGATTGAAGCTTTCTTT,CAWRFLQGIEAFF
TRBV28,many,TRBJ2-7,TRBD2,TGTGCCAGCAGTAGCGGGAGTCTGGGCGAGCAGTACTTC,CASSSGSLGEQYF
TRBV28,NA,TRBJ1-2,NA,TGTGCCAGCACCTCCTGGTATGGCTACACCTTC,CASTSWYGYTF
TRBV18,many,TRBJ1-4,NA,TGTGCCAGCTCAAAAACAGGGTTCGGTGAAAAACTGTTTTTT,CASSKTGFGEKLFF
TRBV5-1,NA,TRBJ2-7,TRBD1,TGCGCCAGCAGCTACAACAGGGACAGGGAGCAGTACTTC,CASSYNRDREQYF
TRBV29-1,few,TRBJ1-1,TRBD1,TGCAGCGTTGTGGACAGGGGAGATACTGAAGCTTTCTTT,CSVVDRGDTEAFF
TRBV6-1,NA,TRBJ1-5,NA,TGTGCCAGCTCTGAAGGGCTAGGTGAGGGTCAGCCCCAGCATTTT,CASSEGLGEGQPQHF
TRBV5-1,many,TRBJ2-7,TRBD1,TGCGCCAGCAGCTTTGACAGGGTCTACGAGCAGTACTTC,CASSFDRVYEQYF
TRBV4-2,NA,TRBJ2-7,NA,TGTGCCAGCAGCCCGGGGATGCGGGACTCTTCCTACGAGCAGTACTTC,CASSPGMRDSSYEQYF
TRBV30,NA,TRBJ1-1,TRBD1,TGTGCCTGGACCCAGGGGGAATTCACTGAAGCTTTCTTT,CAWTQGEFTEAFF
TRBV5-6,few,TRBJ2-1,NA,TGTGCCAGCAGCCTGCCGGGAGTAGTAGACAATGAGCAGTTCTTC,CASSLPGVVDNEQFF
TRBV4-1,few,TRBJ2-7,NA,TGCGCCAGCAGCCCCCGGGACACCTACGAGCAGTACTTC,CASSPRDTYEQYF
TRBV5-6,few,TRBJ2-6,NA,TGTGCCAGCAGCGTCGTGGCGGGGCGATCTGGGGCCAACGTCCTGACTTTC,CASSVVAGRSGANVLTF
TRBV4-1,many,TRBJ2-6,NA,TGCGCCAGCGCCAGCTTCTCTGGGGCCAACGTCCTGACTTTC,CASASFSGANVLTF
TRBV28,NA,TRBJ1-2,NA,TGTGCCAGCAGTCCGACAGGATATAACTATGGCTACACCTTC,CASSPTGYNYGYTF
TRBV29-1,NA,TRBJ2-1,NA,TGCAGCGTTGAATCGAGTGGGCATATATCCTACAATGAGCAGTTCTTC,CSVESSGHISYNEQFF
TRBV4-3,many,TRBJ2-7,NA,TGCGCCAGCAGCCAAGGAGGGTACTACGAGCAGTACTTC,CASSQGGYYEQYF
TRBV7-6,NA,TRBJ2-2,TRBD1,TGTGCCAGCAGCTTGGGACAGGGGGTTAACACCGGGGAGCTGTTTTTT,CASSLGQGVNTGELFF
TRBV18,few,TRBJ1-2,TRBD1,TGTGCCAGCTCAAACCGGGACAGGGGTCTTTATGGCTACACCTTC,CASSNRDRGLYGYTF
TRBV6-5,many,TRBJ2-1,TRBD1,TGTGCCAGCAGTGGGACAGGGGGCGGCTATGAGCAGTTCTTC,CASSGTGGGYEQFF
TRBV29-1,many,TRBJ1-2,NA,TGCAGCGTCGCAGGGATTGGCTATGGCTACACCTTC,CSVAGIGYGYTF
TRBV20-1,few,TRBJ2-1,NA,TGCAGTGCTACCTCTTACAATGAGCAGTTCTTC,CSATSYNEQFF
TRBV30,NA,TRBJ2-5,NA,TGTGCCTGGAGTCTAAGCCAAGAGACCCAGTACTTC,CAWSLSQETQYF
TRBV7-3,many,TRBJ1-1,NA,TGTGCCAGCAGCTTAACGGGGGGTCCGGGCACTGAAGCTTTCTTT,CASSLTGGPGTEAFF
TRBV29-1,few,TRBJ2-7,TRBD2,TGCAGCGTTGGGACTAGCGGGAGAAGGGCCTACGAGCAGTACTTC,CSVGTSGRRAYEQYF
TRBV7-8,few,TRBJ2-7,NA,TGTGCCAGCAGCTTTCCAGGACAGAACTACGAGCAGTACTTC,CASSFPGQNYEQYF